This T cell receptor beta chain was identified in a study of human T cells and chemical hapten exposure. The study, taken as a whole, reports: PT1 expanded TCR counts correlated positively with patch test score.

Time point here: patch test 2, 6 weeks after DPC sensitization. As for treatment: therapeutic diphenylcyclopropenone sensitization with weekly scalp DPC. V gave up 3 bases and J gave up 0 bases, with 15 bases separating them. This CDR3 contains 17 residues. The germline CDR1 and CDR2 sequences are LGHDT and YNNKEL (reference sequence). TCRdb reprocessed the RACE reads with MiXCR, giving one entry per CDR3 protein. The sample lists over 100,000 distinct CDR3 sequences; roughly 9% were seen once. Comments on this clonotype: Its antigen is still unknown.

Sequenced material: whole blood, taken in connection with sensitization to the hapten diphenylcyclopropenone (DPC). This rearrangement joins TRBV3-1 to TRBJ2-1; D gene ambiguous. The receptor was derived from a woman in her forties with alopecia areata. Some clones in this sample may be carry-over from other donors' samples. The CDR3 nucleotides read TGTGCCAGCAGCCAGGCCTACTACCTTAGCTCCTACAATGAGCAGTTCTTC. Residues: CASSQAYYLSSYNEQFF.